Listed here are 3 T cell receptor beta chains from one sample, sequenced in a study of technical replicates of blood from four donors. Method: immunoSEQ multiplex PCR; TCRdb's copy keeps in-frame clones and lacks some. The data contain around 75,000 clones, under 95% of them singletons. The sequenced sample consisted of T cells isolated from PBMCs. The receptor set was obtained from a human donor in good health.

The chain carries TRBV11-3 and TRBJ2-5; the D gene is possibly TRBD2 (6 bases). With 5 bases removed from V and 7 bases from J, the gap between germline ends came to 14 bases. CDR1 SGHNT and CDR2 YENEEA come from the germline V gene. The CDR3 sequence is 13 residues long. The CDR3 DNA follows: TGTGCCAGCAGCGGGACTGAGCAAAGGACCCAGTACTTC. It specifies CASSGTEQRTQYF.

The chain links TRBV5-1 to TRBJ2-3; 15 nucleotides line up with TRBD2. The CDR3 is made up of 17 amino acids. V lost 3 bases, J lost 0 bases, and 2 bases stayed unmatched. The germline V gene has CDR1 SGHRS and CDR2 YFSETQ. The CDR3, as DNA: TGCGCCAGCAGCTCTGGGACTAGCGGGGGGAGCACAGATACGCAGTATTTT. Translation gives CASSSGTSGGSTDTQYF.

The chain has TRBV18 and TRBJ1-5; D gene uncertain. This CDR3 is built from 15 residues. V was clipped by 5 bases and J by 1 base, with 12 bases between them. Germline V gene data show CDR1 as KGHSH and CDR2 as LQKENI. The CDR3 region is CASSLEGRSNQPQHF. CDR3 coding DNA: TGTGCCAGCTCATTAGAGGGTAGGAGCAATCAGCCCCAGCATTTT.